This TCR beta chain derives from a study of blood T cell repertoires in COVID-19. Study overall: COVID-19 samples from acute and convalescent phases originated in the United States, Italy and Spain.

This CDR3 is 16 amino acids long. Germline-derived CDR1 and CDR2 are MGHRA and YSYEKL. Trimming took off 0 bases at V and 5 bases at J, with 14 bases between the two ends. Some clones are missing from TCRdb's copy, which holds only in-frame ones; the method was immunoSEQ multiplex PCR. The profile covers 150,000 to 200,000 clones, with about 80% appearing a single time and approximately 7.9% taken by the ten largest. Recruits, aged roughly 18 to 89 years, lived in 24 US areas. Donors were grouped by their self-reported clinical history. V is TRBV4-1 and J is TRBJ1-5; D possibly corresponds to TRBD1 (5 bases). The sequenced sample consisted of PBMCs or T cells enriched from blood (not recorded which). The receptor was derived from a man aged 40-49 years who had recovered from COVID-19. In DNA form, the CDR3 reads TGCGCCAGCAGCCAAGATAGGATCCAGGGCCATCAGCCCCAGCATTTT. Translating gives CASSQDRIQGHQPQHF.